The following is a TCR beta chain sequence with its context. Its specificity is unknown. TCRdb re-derived calls from the PCR reads in MiXCR, one entry per CDR3 protein. The sample has about 15,000 distinct CDR3 sequences; less than 70% are singletons. Germline V CDR1 and CDR2: SNHLY, FYNNEI. The CDR3 sequence is 15 residues long. V trimming: 6 bases; J trimming: 1 base; junction bases outside the gene matches: 6. These data come from a study of vaccination and CD4 T cells after COVID-19. As for the study in general: Median time from second vaccine dose to sampling was about 70 days (14 to 241).

The study's findings and limits: Median numbers of SARS-CoV-2-reactive clonotypes increased from around 20 to 38 (not a significant change). Spike mono-reactive clones accounted for 304 of the 307 vaccine-specific clones found in convalescent patients.

Sequences were derived from CD4+ T cells from blood, sampled after SARS-CoV-2 vaccination. This chain joins TRBV2 and TRBJ1-5, with 7 bases that match TRBD1. The TCR sequence derives from a human donor who had recovered from COVID-19. CDR3 sequence: CASRRDSGSNQPQHF. CDR3 bases: TGTGCCAGCAGACGGGACAGCGGGAGCAATCAGCCCCAGCATTTT.